This TCR beta chain was recovered during a study of blood T cells in healthy people across ages. The study's findings and limits: Versus aged donors, long-lived donors had higher diversity and more naive CD4+ cells.

This CDR3 contains 14 residues. Trimming cost V 3 bases and J 7 bases; bases outside gene matches: 5. Germline CDR1 reads DFQATT; CDR2 reads SNEGSKA (reference sequence). Primed by a sample-barcoded 5' primer and a J-beta primer mix, a second PCR proceeded for 7 to 11 cycles. Sequencing of every sample gave 3 million or more CDR3-containing paired-end reads. TCRdb redid the calling of the 5' RACE reads with MiXCR, one entry per CDR3 protein. The table lists about 1 million distinct CDR3 sequences, under 45% of them singletons. With respect to this clonotype: Its antigen is undetermined.

This TCR came from a woman aged 55-69 years in good health. Sequencing was performed on blood. The chain is built from TRBV20-1 and TRBJ2-1; 11 bases match TRBD2. The chain's CDR3 is CSASLAGGKNEQFF. DNA of the CDR3: TGCAGTGCTAGTCTAGCGGGAGGTAAAAATGAGCAGTTCTTC.